The 9 T cell receptor beta chains listed next were all sequenced from one sample in a study of T cells in Graves' hyperthyroidism and ophthalmopathy. RNA transcripts gave rise to amplified TCR beta CDR3 regions. Carried out on the TCR CDR3, a first-round RT-PCR used the HTBI primer set. TCRdb ran MiXCR on the multiplex PCR reads and lists one entry per CDR3 protein. The sample consists of about 370,000 distinct CDR3 sequences, around 15% of them appearing once. Input material: blood. The receptors stem from a woman aged 55-75 years with Graves' ophthalmopathy.

This clonotype was seen ten or more times. This chain connects TRBV7-3 to TRBJ2-3; a possible D gene is TRBD2 (6 bases). This CDR3 spans 13 amino acids. Trimming took 5 bases from V and 4 from J, leaving 10 bases between them. Germline-derived CDR1 and CDR2 are SGHTA and FQGTGA. The CDR3 region has the DNA TGTGCCAGCAGCCAGTCTAGCGCAGATACGCAGTATTTT. Its protein product is CASSQSSADTQYF.

In its sample, this clonotype was seen many times. This chain links TRBV29-1 with TRBJ2-7; tentatively, D is TRBD1 or TRBD2 (5 bases each). The CDR3 extends over 12 amino acids. Looked up from germline, CDR1 is SQVTM and CDR2 is ANQGSEA. The V and J ends lost 4 bases and 3 bases respectively, with 10 bases between them. The CDR3 here is CSVAGTGYEQYF. DNA of the CDR3: TGCAGCGTTGCTGGGACGGGCTACGAGCAGTACTTC.

This clonotype was counted between two and nine times. The genes are TRBV20-1 and TRBJ2-2; 8 bases agree with TRBD1. The germline gives CDR1 DFQATT, CDR2 SNEGSKA (reference sequence). The J segment lost 2 bases and the V segment lost 6 bases, leaving 14 bases of the junction unmatched. This CDR3 has 17 residues. The CDR3: CSASDRVGRTNTGELFF. CDR3 nucleotide sequence: TGCAGTGCCTCGGACAGGGTAGGGCGGACAAACACCGGGGAGCTGTTTTTT.

The rearrangement joins TRBV24-1 to TRBJ2-2; TRBD2 matches 8 bases. Germline V lookup: CDR1 KGHDR, CDR2 SFDVKD. V lost 4 bases and J lost 4; bases outside the gene matches: 4. CDR3 length: 15 amino acids. The CDR3 coding sequence is TGTGCCACCAGTGACAGACTAGCGCCCACCGGGGAGCTGTTTTTT. Residues: CATSDRLAPTGELFF.

The sample holds many counts of this clonotype. CDR3 sequence: CSARGDSGIEQYF. The CDR3 DNA reads as TGCAGTGCTAGAGGGGATAGCGGAATCGAGCAGTACTTC. The chain couples TRBV20-1 to TRBJ2-7; tentative D call: TRBD2 (6 bases). Germline CDR1 DFQATT, CDR2 SNEGSKA (reference sequence). Between the trimmed V and J ends, which lost 1 base and 6 bases, there was a span of 13 bases. The length of the CDR3 is 13 residues.

This chain links TRBV5-4 with TRBJ2-1, with D possibly called TRBD1 or TRBD2 (5 bases each). The germline gives CDR1 SGHNT, CDR2 YYREEE (reference sequence). The CDR3 is 14 residues long. Trimming shortened V by 5 bases and J by 4 bases, and 13 bases separated the two germline ends. CDR3 coding DNA: TGTGCCAGCAGTTCTCGTGGGGGATACAATGAGCAGTTCTTC. Its translation is CASSSRGGYNEQFF. The variable domain in full, completed from reference TRBV5-4 and TRBJ2-1, reads ETGVTQSPTHLIKTRGQQVTLRCSSQSGHNTVSWYQQALGQGPQFIFQYYREEENGRGNFPPRFSGLQFPNYSSELNVNALELDDSALYLCASSSRGGYNEQFFGPGTRLTVL.

V and J are TRBV4-1 and TRBJ1-6; D ambiguous. V lost 0 bases, J lost 0 bases, and 18 bases lay in between. Per germline, CDR1 MGHRA and CDR2 YSYEKL. This CDR3 has 20 amino acids. The DNA of the CDR3 is TGCGCCAGCAGCCAAGATCTTTCGGCAGGACTCAGCTCCTATAATTCACCCCTCCACTTT. Encoded protein: CASSQDLSAGLSSYNSPLHF.

A few counts support this clonotype. The chain couples TRBV30 to TRBJ1-6; D might be TRBD1 (5 bases). V shed 1 base and J shed 9 bases, with 13 bases lying between them. Germline lookup yields CDR1 GTSNPN and CDR2 SVGIG (reference sequence). The CDR3 covers 14 residues. Here the CDR3 DNA reads TGTGCCTGGAGTGGTCGGGGGGTAGCTTCACCCCTCCACTTT. It is translated as CAWSGRGVASPLHF.

The sample holds many counts of this clonotype. The J gene is TRBJ2-7, the V gene TRBV2, with D possibly being TRBD1 (6 bases). The germline gives CDR1 SNHLY, CDR2 FYNNEI. V dropped 7 bases and J dropped 3 bases, with 10 bases sitting between them. This CDR3 has 12 residues. The CDR3 DNA sequence: TGTGCCAGCACCAAGGACAGCTACGAGCAGTACTTC. It specifies CASTKDSYEQYF.